The 3 T cell receptor beta chains in this list originate from one sample, sequenced in a study of T cells in Graves' hyperthyroidism and ophthalmopathy. Amplified regions were TCR beta CDR3 sequences from RNA transcripts. The TCR CDR3 first-round RT-PCR relied on the HTBI primer set. TCRdb redid the calling of the multiplex PCR reads with MiXCR, one entry per CDR3 protein. Of more than 500,000 distinct CDR3 sequences listed, around 16% were seen once; the top ten hold around 32%. Sample: blood. Source of these receptors: a woman aged 25 to 39 with Graves' ophthalmopathy.

Only a few counts were recorded for this clonotype. The chain couples TRBV28 to TRBJ2-7; tentative D call: TRBD1 (6 bases). The CDR3 contains 13 residues. Germline V gene data show CDR1 as MDHEN and CDR2 as SYDVKM. Trimming cost V 6 bases and J 6 bases, with 15 bases left between them. The CDR3, as DNA: TGTGCCAGCAGGCAGCCCCAGGGGTTCGAGCAGTACTTC. This sequence encodes CASRQPQGFEQYF.

This clonotype has ten or more counts. This chain links TRBV7-3 with TRBJ1-4; D possibly corresponds to TRBD1 (5 bases). Germline V gives CDR1 SGHTA, CDR2 FQGTGA. The V end lost 5 bases, the J end lost 5 bases, and 9 bases lay between the germline ends. This CDR3 has 13 residues. The CDR3 region is CASSLRANEKLFF. CDR3 DNA: TGTGCCAGCAGCCTCAGGGCGAATGAAAAACTGTTTTTT.

In this sample, this clonotype turned up many times. The chain couples TRBV28 to TRBJ2-1; tentatively, D is TRBD1 or TRBD2 (5 bases each). The V end lost 7 bases, the J end lost 2 bases, and 9 bases lay between the germline ends. CDR3 size: 13 residues. The germline gives CDR1 MDHEN, CDR2 SYDVKM. DNA for the CDR3: TGTGCCAGCATAGAGGGGACCTACAATGAGCAGTTCTTC. This codes for CASIEGTYNEQFF.